This record concerns one T cell receptor (beta chain) sequence. This clonotype has more than one count but fewer than ten. What this receptor recognizes is not known. No much larger clone exists at a distance of one base, and base qualities are not known. CDR1 and CDR2 (KGHSH, LQKENI) derive from the germline V gene. Relative to germline, V is 0 bases shorter and J is 5 bases shorter, with 8 bases between their ends. The CDR3 spans 13 residues, from the cysteine through the phenylalanine. Of all the DNA, just the CDR3 is kept, 39 bases in frame from base 1. This entry is derived from a study of T cell repertoires in enteric fever listed by TCRdb under 2018. Regarding the study in general: The Salmonella-specific repertoire of circulating effector CD4+ T cells was reconstructed from volunteers who had been experimentally challenged with Salmonella Typhi or Paratyphi A. To pick out the circulating effector CD4+ T cells responding to Salmonella infection, the researchers turned to mass cytometry. T cells were stained, including ex vivo, with tetramers loaded with CdtB(105-125) peptide variants (SP110Y, ST110H). Four approaches were merged in the work: T cell receptor sequencing, unbiased single-cell cloning, mass cytometry and live fluorescence barcoding.

Overall results and qualifications from the work: The study pinpointed HlyE and CdtB as immunodominant T cell antigens specific to S. Typhi and S. Paratyphi A. Among the expanded clonotypes were cross-reactive responses to distantly related Salmonella serovars, as well as clones that recognized antigens found only in S. Typhi or S. Paratyphi A. Single amino acid differences in the immunodominant proteins CdtB and PhoN appeared to drive the accumulation of T cells that did not cross-react between serovars.

Sequencing took place on an Illumina MiSeq. TCRdb reworked the public reads: Q25 trimming with fastp, MiXCR clone assembly, productive beta chains retained. Rows are combined by CDR3 protein, so each entry shows the most common genes and DNA. The sample data list about 1,600 distinct CDR3 sequences, and 35% to 40% of these were observed just once. The top ten clonotypes cover over 15% of the sample. The sequencing input was CCR7- CD38- CD4+ T cells from PBMCs. Rearrangement joined TRBV18 to TRBJ2-7, with the D gene too uncertain to name. The source of this sequence is a human donor with Salmonella enteric fever, either typhoid or paratyphoid (not recorded which). The DNA is as follows: TGTGCCAGCTCACCACCGGAAGACGACGAGCAGTACTTC. This codes for CASSPPEDDEQYF.